Listed below are T cell receptor beta chains from one sample, sequenced in a study of blood T cell repertoires in COVID-19. This table comes from immunoSEQ multiplex PCR, and its TCRdb copy is limited to in-frame clones, with some not included. The table lists some 250,000 clones, 75% to 90% of them singletons. Sequenced: peripheral blood. These receptors were obtained from a man aged 25-45 years with active or convalescent COVID-19. Each CDR3 is given with its conserved first and last residue. The D gene is left open where the match is weak. Where a row states a size, it is once, few, many or the class of an expanded clone; other rows omit it.

V: TRBV19; size: -; J: TRBJ2-2; D: TRBD2; CDR3: CASSQLAGGYTGELFF; DNA: TGTGCCAGTAGCCAACTAGCGGGGGGATACACCGGGGAGCTGTTTTTT
V: TRBV12-3/TRBV12-4; size: -; J: TRBJ2-5; D: -; CDR3: CASRPPGEETQYF; DNA: TGTGCCAGCAGACCCCCCGGGGAAGAGACCCAGTACTTC
V: TRBV6-5; size: -; J: TRBJ2-1; D: TRBD1; CDR3: CATSRGQGQGHEQFF; DNA: TGTGCCACTAGCCGGGGACAGGGTCAGGGGCATGAGCAGTTCTTC
V: TRBV5-6; size: -; J: TRBJ2-2; D: -; CDR3: CASSPIRDTGELFF; DNA: TGTGCCAGCAGCCCTATCAGGGACACCGGGGAGCTGTTTTTT
V: TRBV4-1; size: -; J: TRBJ1-1; D: TRBD1; CDR3: CASSRTADQGGNTEAFF; DNA: TGCGCCAGCAGCCGGACGGCAGACCAGGGGGGAAACACTGAAGCTTTCTTT
V: TRBV9; size: -; J: TRBJ1-6; D: -; CDR3: CASSVDQGNNSPLHF; DNA: TGTGCCAGCAGCGTAGACCAGGGAAATAACTCACCCCTCCACTTT
V: TRBV6-5; size: -; J: TRBJ1-5; D: -; CDR3: CASSPVGQGNQPQHF; DNA: TGTGCCAGCTCACCCGTGGGGCAGGGCAATCAGCCCCAGCATTTT
V: TRBV3-1/TRBV3-2; size: -; J: TRBJ2-5; D: TRBD2; CDR3: CASSQAGPSGAETQYF; DNA: TGTGCCAGCAGCCAAGCGGGCCCAAGCGGGGCAGAGACCCAGTACTTC
V: TRBV5-6; size: -; J: TRBJ1-6; D: -; CDR3: CASSLLGGVLNNSPLHF; DNA: TGTGCCAGCAGCCTGCTCGGCGGAGTACTTAATAATTCACCCCTCCACTTT
V: TRBV19; size: once; J: TRBJ2-7; D: TRBD2; CDR3: CASSGSLAGSYEQYF; DNA: TGTGCCAGTAGTGGGAGTCTAGCGGGTTCCTACGAGCAGTACTTC
V: TRBV5-1; size: -; J: TRBJ2-2; D: -; CDR3: CASSLSSYSATANTGELFF; DNA: TGCGCCAGCAGCTTGTCCTCCTATTCGGCCACAGCGAACACCGGGGAGCTGTTTTTT
V: TRBV18; size: -; J: TRBJ2-5; D: TRBD2; CDR3: CASSPVGGSHETQYF; DNA: TGTGCCAGCTCACCGGTCGGGGGGTCTCACGAGACCCAGTACTTC
V: TRBV2; size: few; J: TRBJ1-4; D: TRBD1; CDR3: CASTPGQGNEKLFF; DNA: TGTGCCAGCACCCCGGGACAGGGTAATGAAAAACTGTTTTTT
V: TRBV4-3; size: once; J: TRBJ2-2; D: TRBD1; CDR3: CASSPQGAGGELFF; DNA: TGCGCCAGCAGCCCACAGGGGGCAGGCGGGGAGCTGTTTTTT
V: TRBV4-1; size: few; J: TRBJ2-2; D: -; CDR3: CASSQAGRNTGELFF; DNA: TGCGCCAGCAGCCAAGCGGGTCGAAACACCGGGGAGCTGTTTTTT
V: TRBV19; size: -; J: TRBJ1-5; D: -; CDR3: CASSIDRQPSGPQHF; DNA: TGTGCCAGTAGTATAGATCGACAACCATCAGGGCCCCAGCATTTT
V: TRBV3-1/TRBV3-2; size: -; J: TRBJ2-2; D: -; CDR3: CASSQEPRLGGHRGAVF; DNA: TGTGCCAGCAGCCAAGAACCCCGATTGGGGGGGCACCGGGGAGCTGTTTTT
V: TRBV12-3/TRBV12-4; size: -; J: TRBJ2-1; D: -; CDR3: CASSFGAYNEQFF; DNA: TGTGCCAGCAGTTTCGGGGCCTACAATGAGCAGTTCTTC
V: TRBV2; size: -; J: TRBJ1-1; D: -; CDR3: CASSEARGGAGNTEAFF; DNA: TGTGCCAGCAGTGAAGCCCGAGGGGGGGCTGGAAACACTGAAGCTTTCTTT
V: TRBV4-1; size: -; J: TRBJ1-2; D: -; CDR3: CASSPQGRAYGGYTF; DNA: TGCGCCAGCAGCCCGCAGGGGAGGGCGTATGGTGGCTACACCTTC
V: TRBV29-1; size: -; J: TRBJ1-1; D: TRBD1; CDR3: CSVGTGMNTEAFF; DNA: TGCAGCGTGGGGACAGGAATGAACACTGAAGCTTTCTTT
V: TRBV5-1; size: -; J: TRBJ1-1; D: -; CDR3: CASSVDEGRGTEAFF; DNA: TGCGCCAGCAGCGTGGACGAAGGCAGGGGCACTGAAGCTTTCTTT
V: TRBV18; size: -; J: TRBJ1-6; D: -; CDR3: CASRGGSYNSPLHF; DNA: TGTGCCAGTCGAGGAGGGTCCTATAATTCACCCCTCCACTTT
V: TRBV19; size: -; J: TRBJ2-1; D: -; CDR3: CASSPAGRSSYNEQFF; DNA: TGTGCCAGTAGTCCAGCGGGTAGGAGCTCCTACAATGAGCAGTTCTTC
V: TRBV7-7; size: -; J: TRBJ2-3; D: TRBD2; CDR3: CASSLRGTSGAPPDTQYF; DNA: TGTGCCAGCAGCTTAAGGGGGACTAGCGGGGCCCCCCCAGATACGCAGTATTTT
V: TRBV29-1; size: -; J: TRBJ1-2; D: TRBD1; CDR3: CSVTGGNGYTF; DNA: TGCAGCGTGACAGGGGGTAATGGCTACACCTTC
V: TRBV5-1; size: -; J: TRBJ2-1; D: TRBD1; CDR3: CASSLEPRGSYNEQFF; DNA: TGCGCCAGCAGCTTGGAGCCCAGGGGGTCCTACAATGAGCAGTTCTTC
V: TRBV5-6; size: -; J: TRBJ1-5; D: TRBD1; CDR3: CASSTTGISNQPQHF; DNA: TGTGCCAGCAGCACGACAGGGATTAGCAATCAGCCCCAGCATTTT